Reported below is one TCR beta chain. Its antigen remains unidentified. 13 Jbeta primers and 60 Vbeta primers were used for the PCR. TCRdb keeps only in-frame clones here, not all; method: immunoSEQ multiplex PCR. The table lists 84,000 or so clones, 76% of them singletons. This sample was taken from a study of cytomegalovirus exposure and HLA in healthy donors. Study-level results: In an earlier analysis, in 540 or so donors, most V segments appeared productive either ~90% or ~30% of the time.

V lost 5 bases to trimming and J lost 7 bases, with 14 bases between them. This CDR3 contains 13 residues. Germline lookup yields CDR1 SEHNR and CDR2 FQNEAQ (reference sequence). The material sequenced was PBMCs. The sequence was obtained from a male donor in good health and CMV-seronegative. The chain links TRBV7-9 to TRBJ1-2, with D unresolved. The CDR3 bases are TGTGCCAGCAGCCGTGGAAGGTGGAGTGGCTACACCTTC. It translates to CASSRGRWSGYTF.